This TCR beta chain was captured in a study of T cell changes during pregnancy in multiple sclerosis. Assay: immunoSEQ multiplex PCR; the TCRdb copy retains only in-frame clones and omits some. In the table there are 40,000 to 45,000 clones, around 90% of which are singletons. Looked up from germline, CDR1 is SNHLY and CDR2 is FYNNEI. The CDR3 has 14 residues. With 6 bases removed from V and 5 bases from J, the gap between germline ends came to 13 bases. The sequencing here drew on CD4+ T cells from peripheral blood mononuclear cells, taken in the third trimester of pregnancy. This TCR derives from a female donor with multiple sclerosis, enrolled in a pregnancy study. This rearrangement joins TRBV2 to TRBJ2-2; D is ambiguous. The CDR3 here is CASRAASGTGELFF. CDR3 in DNA: TGTGCCAGCAGAGCCGCCTCGGGTACCGGGGAGCTGTTTTTT.